This T cell receptor beta chain is drawn from a study of shared clonotypes between healthy human individuals. Germline values: CDR1 LGHNA, CDR2 YSLEER. This CDR3 has 16 amino acids. The trim removed 1 base at V and 5 bases at J, leaving 7 bases unmatched. The method was immunoSEQ multiplex PCR; TCRdb's version includes in-frame clones alone and lacks a portion of them. This table has about 990,000 clones, 75% to 85% appearing once. The chain has TRBV4-3 and TRBJ2-3, with TRBD2 matching over 9 bases. The TCR originated in a man aged 18-30 years in good health. Some clones in this sample may be carry-over from other donors' samples. The material sequenced was memory CD4+ T cells from PBMCs. The subset denotes: CD45RA-negative fraction. The CDR3 loop is CASSQGGAGGGDTQYF. The CDR3 region has the DNA TGCGCCAGCAGCCAAGGTGGAGCGGGAGGTGGAGATACGCAGTATTTT.